These 6 T cell receptor beta chains share one sample of origin, sequenced in a study of cytomegalovirus exposure and HLA in healthy donors. The primer mix had 60 Vbeta and 13 Jbeta primers. The table came from immunoSEQ multiplex PCR; TCRdb's copy has only in-frame clones and leaves some out. The sample lists 150,000 to 200,000 clones; 60% to 75% were seen once. What was sequenced was PBMCs. The receptors come from a woman aged 50 to 65 in good health and CMV-seropositive.

The chain combines TRBV29-1 with TRBJ2-5; tentatively, D is TRBD2 (6 bases). CDR1 SQVTM and CDR2 ANQGSEA come from the germline V gene. The CDR3 totals 13 residues. Trimming stripped 7 bases from V and 5 bases from J, with 17 bases between. The CDR3 reads CSGGTGVLETQYF. The DNA for the CDR3 is TGCAGCGGGGGGACGGGGGTTTTGGAGACCCAGTACTTC.

The V call is TRBV7-9, the J call TRBJ1-1; D call uncertain. The V gene's germline CDR1 is SEHNR and CDR2 FQNEAQ (reference sequence). Deletions cut 5 bases from V and 5 bases from J, with 12 bases between. This CDR3 comprises 13 residues. The CDR3 sequence: CASSAAGGTEAFF. The CDR3 region has the DNA TGTGCCAGCAGCGCAGCAGGAGGGACTGAAGCTTTCTTT. Variable domain in full (rest from reference TRBV7-9 and TRBJ1-1): DTGVSQNPRHKITKRGQNVTFRCDPISEHNRLYWYRQTLGQGPEFLTYFQNEAQLEKSRLLSDRFSAERPKGSFSTLEIQRTEQGDSAMYLCASSAAGGTEAFFGQGTRLTVV.

The gene calls are TRBV12-5 and TRBJ1-5; no definite D call. The CDR3 is made up of 13 amino acids. The germline CDR1 and CDR2 sequences are LGHNT and FRNRAP. Between the trimmed V and J ends, which lost 7 bases and 4 bases, there was a span of 11 bases. The CDR3 nucleotides read TGTGCTAGTGCCCTGCCGGGGAATCAGCCCCAGCATTTT. Protein: CASALPGNQPQHF.

The V gene is TRBV5-8, the J gene TRBJ1-6; no clear D. The germline CDR1 and CDR2 sequences are SGHTS and YDEGEE. V was pared by 3 bases and J by 6 bases, with 13 bases between. The CDR3 covers 15 residues. The CDR3: CASSSRPTGNSPLHF. CDR3 DNA sequence: TGTGCCAGCAGCTCTCGCCCGACGGGTAATTCACCCCTCCACTTT.

The chain carries TRBV5-1 and TRBJ2-7; D might be TRBD1 (5 bases). Trimming removed 0 bases at V and 2 bases at J, with 15 bases between. This CDR3 has 16 amino acids. CDR1 SGHRS and CDR2 YFSETQ come from the germline V gene. The CDR3 nucleotides read TGCGCCAGCAGCTTGGGGGGCACAGGCCCGACCTACGAGCAGTACTTC. Its translation is CASSLGGTGPTYEQYF.

The chain couples TRBV19 to TRBJ1-2; D uncertain. Per the germline V gene, CDR1 is LNHDA and CDR2 is SQIVND (reference sequence). The CDR3 loop spans 15 amino acids. The V and J ends lost 9 bases and 4 bases respectively, with 21 bases between them. CDR3 protein: CASRPQRGEIYGYTF. DNA for the CDR3: TGTGCCAGCCGGCCCCAGCGGGGAGAAATCTATGGCTACACCTTC.